The 24 T cell receptor beta chains presented below share a single source sample, sequenced in a study of T cells in localized non-small cell lung cancer. Sequencing was performed with immunoSEQ multiplex PCR; in TCRdb, only in-frame clones are kept and a portion is missing. Among about 53,000 clones listed, approximately 80% were seen once. The sample in question was peripheral blood mononuclear cells, obtained before any cancer treatment. These receptors all stem from a man aged 35-69 years with stage III lung adenocarcinoma.

The rearrangement uses TRBV5-6 and TRBJ1-1; TRBD1 matches 9 bases. This CDR3 contains 15 residues. Germline assignment: CDR1 SGHDT and CDR2 YYEEEE. Trimming cost V 4 bases and J 4 bases; bases outside gene matches: 8. The CDR3: CASSLGQGRFTEAFF. CDR3 DNA sequence: TGTGCCAGCAGCCTGGGACAGGGTCGTTTCACTGAAGCTTTCTTT.

This clone has only a few counts. This chain links TRBV5-4 with TRBJ2-5; D uncertain. Per the germline V gene, CDR1 is SGHNT and CDR2 is YYREEE (reference sequence). The CDR3 spans 11 residues. V was shortened by 1 base and J by 5 bases, with 3 bases between the two germline ends. The CDR3 region has the DNA TGTGCCAGCAGCTTGTCGGAGACCCAGTACTTC. This codes for CASSLSETQYF.

V is TRBV2 and J is TRBJ2-2, with D uncertain. The CDR3 totals 14 residues. The V end lost 2 bases, the J end lost 5 bases, and 9 bases lay between the germline ends. The germline V gene has CDR1 SNHLY and CDR2 FYNNEI. CDR3 in DNA: TGTGCCAGCAGTGAATCGGTGGGAACCGGGGAGCTGTTTTTT. Protein: CASSESVGTGELFF.

The chain employs TRBV6-1 and TRBJ2-5; TRBD2 might be the D (6 bases). Looked up from germline, CDR1 is MNHNS and CDR2 is SASEGT. Trimming stripped 9 bases from V and 4 bases from J, with 15 bases between. There are 13 residues in the CDR3. CDR3 bases: TGTGCCAGTGGGACTCCGATTCTAGAGACCCAGTACTTC. Its translation is CASGTPILETQYF.

The chain is built from TRBV27 and TRBJ2-6, with a tentative D call TRBD1 (5 bases). Between the trimmed V and J ends, which lost 4 bases and 0 bases, there was a span of 16 bases. This CDR3 is built from 18 residues. Germline lookup yields CDR1 MNHEY and CDR2 SMNVEV (reference sequence). CDR3 coding DNA: TGTGCCAGCAGTTCCCCGGCAGGGCCCAGCTCTGGGGCCAACGTCCTGACTTTC. This sequence encodes CASSSPAGPSSGANVLTF.

The chain employs TRBV5-1 and TRBJ2-2; 9 positions agree with TRBD1. The CDR3 has 16 amino acids. The V gene's germline CDR1 is SGHRS and CDR2 YFSETQ. J lost 6 bases, V lost 0 bases, and 6 bases had no gene match. CDR3: CASSLVGQGFAGELFF. The CDR3 DNA reads as TGCGCCAGCAGCTTGGTGGGACAGGGATTCGCCGGGGAGCTGTTTTTT. Full variable domain (missing parts from reference TRBV5-1 and TRBJ2-2): KAGVTQTPRYLIKTRGQQVTLSCSPISGHRSVSWYQQTPGQGLQFLFEYFSETQRNKGNFPGRFSGRQFSNSRSEMNVSTLELGDSALYLCASSLVGQGFAGELFFGEGSRLTVL.

This chain joins TRBV30 and TRBJ2-5; D is undetermined. The length of the CDR3 is 14 residues. The germline V gene has CDR1 GTSNPN and CDR2 SVGIG (reference sequence). V was cut by 8 bases and J by 1 base, with 17 bases left in between. CDR3 nucleotide sequence: TGTGCCACGGCCTCTTATGCGCTCCAAGAGACCCAGTACTTC. It codes for CATASYALQETQYF. Combining the CDR3 with reference TRBV30 and TRBJ2-5 gives the whole variable domain SQTIHQWPATLVQPVGSPLSLECTVEGTSNPNLYWYRQAAGRGLQLLFYSVGIGQISSEVPQNLSASRPQDRQFILSSKKLLLSDSGFYLCATASYALQETQYFGPGTRLLVL.

In this sample, this clone turned up once. The rearrangement uses TRBV6-1 and TRBJ2-7; the D gene is possibly TRBD1 (5 bases). The CDR3 has 14 amino acids. V was shortened by 3 bases and J by 0 bases, with 9 bases between the two germline ends. The V gene's germline CDR1 is MNHNS and CDR2 SASEGT. For the CDR3, the DNA is TGTGCCAGCAGTGAGACAGTTTACTCCTACGAGCAGTACTTC. Its translation is CASSETVYSYEQYF.

The table lists this clone with a few counts. The rearrangement uses TRBV7-2 and TRBJ2-7; D is undetermined. This CDR3 region has 13 residues. Germline V gene data show CDR1 as SGHTA and CDR2 as FQGNSA. The V end was cut by 3 bases, the J end by 4 bases, with 10 bases between. The DNA of the CDR3 is TGTGCCAGCAGCTTCCGTCAATCATACGAGCAGTACTTC. It is translated as CASSFRQSYEQYF.

J is TRBJ2-5 and V is TRBV6-5; TRBD2 agrees at 8 bases. This CDR3 is 16 amino acids long. J gave up 0 bases and V 6 bases, and 9 bases lay outside the gene matches. Germline values: CDR1 MNHEY, CDR2 SVGAGI. The CDR3 DNA is TGTGCCAGCAGCTACGGGGTAGCGGGGAACCAAGAGACCCAGTACTTC. Translation: CASSYGVAGNQETQYF.

This rearrangement joins TRBV6-4 to TRBJ2-3, with 10 bases matching TRBD1. Germline CDR1 and CDR2: MRHNA and SNTAGT. The CDR3 contains 15 residues. The V and J ends lost 6 bases and 1 base, in that order; junction bases with no gene match: 4. The CDR3 loop is CASSAGTGGTDTQYF. The CDR3 DNA sequence: TGTGCCAGCAGCGCCGGGACAGGGGGCACAGATACGCAGTATTTT.

This clone was seen once. This sequence joins TRBV5-4 and TRBJ2-2; D might be TRBD2 (5 bases). Deletions cut 3 bases from V and 3 bases from J, with 15 bases between. The CDR3 spans 16 residues. Per germline, CDR1 SGHNT and CDR2 YYREEE (reference sequence). The CDR3: CASSSLTGGHTGELFF. In DNA, the CDR3 is TGTGCCAGCAGCTCTTTAACGGGCGGGCACACCGGGGAGCTGTTTTTT.

The gene calls are TRBV27 and TRBJ2-3; D is uncertain. The germline V and J ends were trimmed by 3 bases and 2 bases, with 6 bases remaining between them. The CDR3 loop spans 13 amino acids. Germline V gene data show CDR1 as MNHEY and CDR2 as SMNVEV (reference sequence). DNA for the CDR3: TGTGCCAGCAGTTTCCAAATCACAGATACGCAGTATTTT. Translation gives CASSFQITDTQYF.

The V gene is TRBV15, the J gene TRBJ1-6; 8 nucleotides match TRBD1. The CDR3 runs 16 residues. The J segment lost 7 bases and the V segment lost 0 bases, leaving 5 bases of the junction unmatched. Germline CDR1 reads LNHNV; CDR2 reads YYDKDF (reference sequence). In nucleotides, the CDR3 is TGTGCCACCAGCAGAGATATAGACAGGGGAAATTCACCCCTCCACTTT. Translation: CATSRDIDRGNSPLHF. Drawing the rest from reference TRBV15 and TRBJ1-6, the complete variable domain is DAMVIQNPRYQVTQFGKPVTLSCSQTLNHNVMYWYQQKSSQAPKLLFHYYDKDFNNEADTPDNFQSRRPNTSFCFLDIRSPGLGDTAMYLCATSRDIDRGNSPLHFGNGTRLTVT.

This clone was found once. This chain uses TRBV13 with TRBJ1-1; D is ambiguous. This CDR3 region has 13 residues. Trimming stripped 0 bases from V and 1 base from J, with 3 bases between. The V gene's germline CDR1 is PRHDT and CDR2 FYEKMQ (reference sequence). The CDR3 sequence is CASSLGSNTEAFF. The CDR3 DNA sequence: TGTGCCAGCAGCTTAGGTTCGAACACTGAAGCTTTCTTT.

This chain uses TRBV11-2 with TRBJ2-5; possibly TRBD2 for D (5 bases). The CDR3 runs 13 residues. The germline V and J ends were trimmed by 4 bases and 5 bases, with 11 bases remaining between them. Germline-derived CDR1 and CDR2 are SGHAT and FQNNGV. The chain's CDR3 is CASSSYGEETQYF. In DNA form, the CDR3 reads TGTGCCAGCAGCTCATACGGGGAGGAGACCCAGTACTTC.

The V and J genes are TRBV4-3 and TRBJ2-1, with TRBD2 matching 9 bases. V shed 3 bases and J 8 bases; nucleotides not matched to a gene: 14. This CDR3 region has 17 residues. Germline CDR1 and CDR2: LGHNA and YSLEER. The CDR3 spells CASSHSGPSGEGDEQFF. In DNA form, the CDR3 reads TGCGCCAGCAGCCACAGCGGGCCTAGCGGGGAGGGCGATGAGCAGTTCTTC.

A single count supports this clone. The chain joins TRBV7-2 to TRBJ1-2; a weak D match, TRBD1 (5 bases). Trimming removed 3 bases from V and 8 bases from J, with 10 bases in between. Per germline, CDR1 SGHTA and CDR2 FQGNSA. The CDR3 sequence is 12 residues long. CDR3 sequence: CASSLGEHGYTF. The CDR3 nucleotides are TGTGCCAGCAGCTTGGGGGAGCACGGCTACACCTTC.

This chain connects TRBV10-3 to TRBJ1-1; 10 nucleotides line up with TRBD1. Germline CDR1 and CDR2: ENHRY and SYGVKD. J was trimmed by 4 bases and V by 6 bases; bases with no gene match: 2. CDR3 size: 13 residues. The CDR3 nucleotides read TGTGCCATCAGAGGACAGGGGGGCACTGAAGCTTTCTTT. This codes for CAIRGQGGTEAFF.

This clone was seen just once. This chain uses TRBV4-2 with TRBJ1-2; the match to TRBD1 covers 7 bases. Germline-derived CDR1 and CDR2 are LGHNA and YNFKEQ. CDR3 length equals 15 residues. V gave up 3 bases and J gave up 0 bases; unmatched junction bases: 4. The CDR3 bases are TGTGCCAGCAGCCAGCCGCAGGGGGCTAACTATGGCTACACCTTC. It yields the protein CASSQPQGANYGYTF.

V and J are TRBV15 and TRBJ1-2, with D unclear. In germline, CDR1 is LNHNV, CDR2 YYDKDF (reference sequence). This CDR3 contains 12 residues. The V gene lost 6 bases and the J gene lost 5 bases, with 10 bases spanning the gap. The CDR3 sequence is CATREGLYGYTF. The CDR3 DNA reads TGTGCCACCAGGGAAGGACTGTATGGCTACACCTTC.

The chain is built from TRBV7-8 and TRBJ2-7; either TRBD1 or TRBD2 may supply D (7 bases each). In germline, CDR1 is SGHVS, CDR2 FQNEAQ. This CDR3 has 14 amino acids. V lost 5 bases and J 6 bases, leaving 17 bases between the germline ends. The CDR3 loop reads CASSLRGGSSEQYF. DNA for the CDR3: TGTGCCAGCAGCCTCAGGGGGGGCTCGAGCGAGCAGTACTTC.

This chain uses TRBV6-1 with TRBJ2-2, with a weak D call TRBD1 (5 bases). Trimming shortened V by 3 bases and J by 0 bases, and 5 bases separated the two germline ends. CDR1 is MNHNS and CDR2 is SASEGT in the germline V gene. The CDR3 extends over 14 amino acids. CDR3 in amino acids: CASSEGPNTGELFF. The CDR3 DNA sequence: TGTGCCAGCAGTGAGGGGCCGAACACCGGGGAGCTGTTTTTT.

V usage is TRBV9 and J usage is TRBJ2-5; TRBD1 might be the D (6 bases). Germline V gene sequence: CDR1 SGDLS, CDR2 YYNGEE. Between the trimmed V and J ends, which lost 4 bases and 4 bases, there was a span of 11 bases. The CDR3 has 13 amino acids. The CDR3 DNA reads as TGTGCCAGCAGCTCACAGGGTGTAGAGACCCAGTACTTC. It is translated as CASSSQGVETQYF. Full variable domain (rest looked up from reference TRBV9 and TRBJ2-5): DSGVTQTPKHLITATGQRVTLRCSPRSGDLSVYWYQQSLDQGLQFLIQYYNGEERAKGNILERFSAQQFPDLHSELNLSSLELGDSALYFCASSSQGVETQYFGPGTRLLVL.